The rows below give T cell receptor beta chains drawn from one sample of a study of technical replicates of blood from four donors. Profiled with immunoSEQ multiplex PCR; TCRdb holds only in-frame clones, not every one. The top ten clones hold 0.22% of a sample with under 90,000 clones, around 97% of them seen once. Sample: T cells isolated from PBMCs. These receptors all come from a human donor in good health. Each CDR3 is given with its conserved first and last residue. D genes are given only for firm matches.

cdr3_aa: CASTPGEGVGEQYF
cdr3_nt: TGTGCCAGCACCCCTGGCGAGGGAGTGGGCGAGCAGTACTTC
j_call: TRBJ2-7
d_call: .
v_call: TRBV28

cdr3_aa: CASKIGGLAGTSTDTQYF
cdr3_nt: TGTGCCAGCAAAATAGGGGGACTAGCGGGTACTAGCACAGATACGCAGTATTTT
j_call: TRBJ2-3
d_call: TRBD2
v_call: TRBV2

cdr3_aa: CSVGQGSTEAFF
cdr3_nt: TGCAGCGTTGGCCAGGGATCCACTGAAGCTTTCTTT
j_call: TRBJ1-1
d_call: .
v_call: TRBV29-1

cdr3_aa: CASSEDEGNTEAFF
cdr3_nt: TGTGCCAGCAGTGAAGACGAGGGAAACACTGAAGCTTTCTTT
j_call: TRBJ1-1
d_call: .
v_call: TRBV2

cdr3_aa: CAWLQGGSEQYF
cdr3_nt: TGTGCCTGGCTACAGGGAGGGTCCGAGCAGTACTTC
j_call: TRBJ2-7
d_call: .
v_call: TRBV30

cdr3_aa: CASSGFQGALTDTQYF
cdr3_nt: TGTGCCAGCAGTGGGTTCCAGGGGGCGCTTACAGATACGCAGTATTTT
j_call: TRBJ2-3
d_call: TRBD1
v_call: TRBV6-1

cdr3_aa: CATQNRNYRGGNQPQHF
cdr3_nt: TGTGCCACCCAGAATCGAAATTACAGGGGGGGCAATCAGCCCCAGCATTTT
j_call: TRBJ1-5
d_call: TRBD1
v_call: TRBV28

cdr3_aa: CAWSLPTGTGGFYGYTF
cdr3_nt: TGTGCCTGGAGTTTGCCAACCGGGACAGGGGGCTTCTATGGCTACACCTTC
j_call: TRBJ1-2
d_call: TRBD1
v_call: TRBV30

cdr3_aa: CASSFVSYNEQFF
cdr3_nt: TGTGCCAGCAGCTTTGTGAGTTACAATGAGCAGTTCTTC
j_call: TRBJ2-1
d_call: .
v_call: TRBV5-6

cdr3_aa: CASSQEFFWERESANEQFF
cdr3_nt: TGCGCCAGCAGCCAAGAGTTTTTTTGGGAGCGGGAGTCGGCAAATGAGCAGTTCTTC
j_call: TRBJ2-1
d_call: TRBD2
v_call: TRBV4-1

cdr3_aa: CASSYLGTGTYEQYF
cdr3_nt: TGTGCCAGCAGTTACTTGGGGACAGGAACCTACGAGCAGTACTTC
j_call: TRBJ2-7
d_call: TRBD1
v_call: TRBV6-5